Reported below is one TCR beta chain. The data were produced by immunoSEQ multiplex PCR, yet TCRdb's version contains in-frame clones alone and is incomplete. The sample has under 30,000 clones, 85% seen once. The data were obtained in a study of control samples from healthy donors and cancer patients. This CDR3 has 16 amino acids. V lost 4 bases and J lost 5; bases outside the gene matches: 7. CDR1 and CDR2 from the germline V gene are SGHRS and YFSETQ. This TCR came from a woman aged 55-69 years with head and neck cancer. The rearrangement joins TRBV5-1 to TRBJ2-2, with 11 bases lining up with TRBD2. Sequenced sample: PBMCs. The CDR3 DNA is TGCGCCAGCAGCAAAGGGACTAGCGGCAAAACCGGGGAGCTGTTTTTT. As protein: CASSKGTSGKTGELFF.